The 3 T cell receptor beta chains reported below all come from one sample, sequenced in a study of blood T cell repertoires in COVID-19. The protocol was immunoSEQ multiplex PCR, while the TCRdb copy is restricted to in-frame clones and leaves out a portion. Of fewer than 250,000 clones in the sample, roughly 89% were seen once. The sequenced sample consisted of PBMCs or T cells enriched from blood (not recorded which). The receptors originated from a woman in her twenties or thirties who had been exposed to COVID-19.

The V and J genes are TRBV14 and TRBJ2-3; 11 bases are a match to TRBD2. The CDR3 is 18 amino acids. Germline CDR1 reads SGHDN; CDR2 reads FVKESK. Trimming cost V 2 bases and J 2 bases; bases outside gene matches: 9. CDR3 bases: TGTGCCAGCAGCCAAAACAAACTAGCGGGGGAGCTCACAGATACGCAGTATTTT. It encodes CASSQNKLAGELTDTQYF.

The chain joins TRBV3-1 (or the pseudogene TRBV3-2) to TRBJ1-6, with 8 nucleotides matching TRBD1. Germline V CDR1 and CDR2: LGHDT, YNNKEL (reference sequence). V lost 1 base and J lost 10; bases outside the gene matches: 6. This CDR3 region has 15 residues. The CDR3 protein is CASSQAGGAASPLHF. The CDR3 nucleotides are TGTGCCAGCAGCCAAGCAGGGGGCGCAGCCTCACCCCTCCACTTT.

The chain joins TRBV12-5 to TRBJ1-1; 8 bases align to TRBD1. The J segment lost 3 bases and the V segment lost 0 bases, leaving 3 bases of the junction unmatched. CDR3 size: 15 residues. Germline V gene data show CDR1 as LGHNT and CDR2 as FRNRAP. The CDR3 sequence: CASGLVQGADTEAFF. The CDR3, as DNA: TGTGCTAGTGGTTTGGTGCAGGGGGCAGACACTGAAGCTTTCTTT.